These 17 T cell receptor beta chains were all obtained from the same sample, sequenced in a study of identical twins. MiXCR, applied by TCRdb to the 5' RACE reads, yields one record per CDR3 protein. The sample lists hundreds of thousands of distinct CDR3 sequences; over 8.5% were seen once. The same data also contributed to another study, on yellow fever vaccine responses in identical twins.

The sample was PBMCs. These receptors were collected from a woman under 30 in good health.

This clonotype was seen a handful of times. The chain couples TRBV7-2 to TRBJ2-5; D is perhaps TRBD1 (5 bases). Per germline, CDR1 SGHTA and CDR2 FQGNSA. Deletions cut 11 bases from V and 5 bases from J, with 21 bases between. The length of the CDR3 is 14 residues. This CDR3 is CASTLGAVGETQYF. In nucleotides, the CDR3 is TGTGCCTCCACGCTAGGGGCCGTGGGGGAGACCCAGTACTTC.

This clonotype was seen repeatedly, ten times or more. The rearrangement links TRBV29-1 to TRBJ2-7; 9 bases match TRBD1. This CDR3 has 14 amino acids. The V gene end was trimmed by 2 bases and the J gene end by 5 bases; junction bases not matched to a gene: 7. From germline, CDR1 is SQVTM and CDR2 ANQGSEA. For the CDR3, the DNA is TGCAGCGTTGAACCCGGGACAGGGAACCACGAGCAGTACTTC. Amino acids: CSVEPGTGNHEQYF.

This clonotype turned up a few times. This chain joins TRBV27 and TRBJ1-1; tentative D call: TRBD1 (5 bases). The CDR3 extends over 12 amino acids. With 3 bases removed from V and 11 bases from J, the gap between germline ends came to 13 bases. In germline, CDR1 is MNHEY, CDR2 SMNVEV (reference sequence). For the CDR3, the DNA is TGTGCCAGCAGTTTCCGTGGGGGGTTGGCTTTCTTT. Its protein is CASSFRGGLAFF.

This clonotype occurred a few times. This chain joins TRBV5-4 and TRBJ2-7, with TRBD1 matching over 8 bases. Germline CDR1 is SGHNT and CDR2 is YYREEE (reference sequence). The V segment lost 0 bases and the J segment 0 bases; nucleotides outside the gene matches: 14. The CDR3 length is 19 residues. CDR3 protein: CASSLARGQATPNSYEQYF. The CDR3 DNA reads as TGTGCCAGCAGCTTGGCCCGGGGACAGGCCACTCCTAACTCCTACGAGCAGTACTTC.

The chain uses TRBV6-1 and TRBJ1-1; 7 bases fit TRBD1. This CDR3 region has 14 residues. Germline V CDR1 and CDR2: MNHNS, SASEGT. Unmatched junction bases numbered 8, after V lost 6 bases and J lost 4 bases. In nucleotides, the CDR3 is TGTGCCAGCAGATGGGGACAGCCCAGCACTGAAGCTTTCTTT. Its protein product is CASRWGQPSTEAFF.

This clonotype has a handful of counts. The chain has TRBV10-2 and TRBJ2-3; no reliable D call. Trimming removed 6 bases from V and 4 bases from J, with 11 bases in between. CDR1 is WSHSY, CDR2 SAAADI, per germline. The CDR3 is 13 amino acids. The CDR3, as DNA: TGCGCCAGCAGAACCACAGCCTCAGATACGCAGTATTTT. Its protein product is CASRTTASDTQYF.

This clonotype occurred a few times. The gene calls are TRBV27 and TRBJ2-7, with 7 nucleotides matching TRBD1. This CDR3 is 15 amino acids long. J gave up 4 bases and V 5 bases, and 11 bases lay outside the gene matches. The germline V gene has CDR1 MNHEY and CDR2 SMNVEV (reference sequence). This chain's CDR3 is CASSPGDSRRYEQYF. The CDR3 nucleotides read TGTGCCAGCAGTCCCGGGGACAGTCGACGGTACGAGCAGTACTTC.

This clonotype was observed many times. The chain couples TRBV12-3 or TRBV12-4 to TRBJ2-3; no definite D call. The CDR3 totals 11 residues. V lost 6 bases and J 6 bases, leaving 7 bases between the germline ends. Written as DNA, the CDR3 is TGTGCCAGCAGCTTATCCGATACGCAGTATTTT. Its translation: CASSLSDTQYF.

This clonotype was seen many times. CDR3 DNA sequence: TGTGCCATCCGAGGCAGTAACTATGGCTACACCTTC. Its protein is CAIRGSNYGYTF. This sequence joins TRBV10-3 and TRBJ1-2; D uncertain. Trimming took off 8 bases at V and 1 base at J, with 8 bases between the two ends. The CDR3 spans 12 residues. Germline loops: CDR1 ENHRY, CDR2 SYGVKD.

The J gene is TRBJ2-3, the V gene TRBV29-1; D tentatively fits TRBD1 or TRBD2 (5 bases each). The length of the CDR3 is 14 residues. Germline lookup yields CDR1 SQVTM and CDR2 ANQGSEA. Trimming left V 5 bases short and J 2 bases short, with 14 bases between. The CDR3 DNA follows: TGCAGCGTTCGGGACGGGCTTTTCACAGATACGCAGTATTTT. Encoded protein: CSVRDGLFTDTQYF.

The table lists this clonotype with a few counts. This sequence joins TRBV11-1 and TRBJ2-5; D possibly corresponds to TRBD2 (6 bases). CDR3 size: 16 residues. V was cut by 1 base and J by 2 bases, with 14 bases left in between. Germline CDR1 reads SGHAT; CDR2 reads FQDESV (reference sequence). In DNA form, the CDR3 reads TGTGCCAGCAGCTTAGGTAGTAGCGGCGGACAAGAGACCCAGTACTTC. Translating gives CASSLGSSGGQETQYF.

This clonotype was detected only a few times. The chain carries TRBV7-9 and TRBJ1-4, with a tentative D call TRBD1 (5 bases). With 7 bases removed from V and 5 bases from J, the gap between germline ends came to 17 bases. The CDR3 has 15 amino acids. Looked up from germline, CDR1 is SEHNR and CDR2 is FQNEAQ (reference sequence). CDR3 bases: TGTGCCAGCATCCTAGCAGGGAGTCTGAATGAAAAACTGTTTTTT. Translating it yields CASILAGSLNEKLFF.

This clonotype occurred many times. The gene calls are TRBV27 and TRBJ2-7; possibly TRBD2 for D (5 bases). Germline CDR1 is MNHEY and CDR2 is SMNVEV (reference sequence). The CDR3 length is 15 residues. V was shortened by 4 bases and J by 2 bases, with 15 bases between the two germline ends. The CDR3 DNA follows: TGTGCCAGCAGTTGGGCCGCGGGCGGTACCTACGAGCAGTACTTC. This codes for CASSWAAGGTYEQYF.

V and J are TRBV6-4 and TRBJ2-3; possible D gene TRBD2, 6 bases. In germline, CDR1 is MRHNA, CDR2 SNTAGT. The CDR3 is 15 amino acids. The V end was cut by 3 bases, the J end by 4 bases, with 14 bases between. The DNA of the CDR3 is TGTGCCAGCAGTGATGTCCGGGGAGGATCAGATACGCAGTATTTT. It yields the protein CASSDVRGGSDTQYF.

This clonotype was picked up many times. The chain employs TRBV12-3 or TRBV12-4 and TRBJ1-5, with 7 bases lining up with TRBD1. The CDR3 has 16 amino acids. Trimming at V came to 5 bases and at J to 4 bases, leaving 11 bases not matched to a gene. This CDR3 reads CASSRPSTGMNQPQHF. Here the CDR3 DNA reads TGTGCCAGCAGTCGCCCCTCGACAGGGATGAATCAGCCCCAGCATTTT.

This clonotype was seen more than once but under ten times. CDR3 DNA: TGCGCCAGCAGCGGCGGGGGGGCGGACTACGAGCAGTACTTC. It encodes CASSGGGADYEQYF. The chain employs TRBV5-1 and TRBJ2-7; 9 nucleotides match TRBD2. The CDR3 sequence is 14 residues long. Germline V gene sequence: CDR1 SGHRS, CDR2 YFSETQ. The trim removed 4 bases at V and 3 bases at J, leaving 5 bases unmatched.

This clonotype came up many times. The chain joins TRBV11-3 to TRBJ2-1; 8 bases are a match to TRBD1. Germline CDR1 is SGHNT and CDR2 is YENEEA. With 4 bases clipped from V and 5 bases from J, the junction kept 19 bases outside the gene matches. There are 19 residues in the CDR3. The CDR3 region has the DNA TGTGCCAGCAGCTCCGGGGCAGAACAGGGGGGTTTCTTGAACAATGAGCAGTTCTTC. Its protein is CASSSGAEQGGFLNNEQFF.